Listed below are T cell receptor beta chains from one sample, sequenced in a study of identifying expanded T cells in peripheral blood. Measured with immunoSEQ multiplex PCR; TCRdb has only the in-frame clones, and not every one. This table has 70,000 to 95,000 clones, 80% to 90% appearing once. Material: blood. The receptor source for this set is a person aged 18 to 70 in good health. Both conserved end residues are part of each CDR3. Each record gives: V gene, D gene, J gene, clone size, CDR3 DNA, CDR3 protein. A D gene is named only where the DNA matches it firmly. Size is stated for part of the rows, as once, few or many counts, or as a class when the clone is expanded.

TRBV29-1	NA	TRBJ1-1	NA	TGCAGCGTTGTTCGGGGTACCACTGAAGCTTTCTTT	CSVVRGTTEAFF
TRBV6-1	NA	TRBJ1-5	NA	TGTGCCAGCAGTGAAGCGCATAGGGGTCAGCCCCAGCATTTT	CASSEAHRGQPQHF
TRBV7-9	NA	TRBJ1-2	NA	TGTGCCAGCAGCTCGGGACGGACTAACTATGGCTACACCTTC	CASSSGRTNYGYTF
TRBV30	TRBD2	TRBJ2-1	NA	TGTGCCTACAGGGGTAGCGGGAGGAAAGACAATGAGCAGTTCTTC	CAYRGSGRKDNEQFF
TRBV2	NA	TRBJ1-6	NA	TGTGCCAGCAGTGAAGCTGGCCAGCGTAATTCACCCCTCCACTTT	CASSEAGQRNSPLHF
TRBV4-3	NA	TRBJ2-2	NA	TGCGCCAGCAGCCAAGGGAGCGAATACGGGGAGCTGTTTTTT	CASSQGSEYGELFF
TRBV27	NA	TRBJ1-5	NA	TGTGCCAGCAGTTTATTAGGGGTCAATCAGCCCCAGCATTTT	CASSLLGVNQPQHF
TRBV11-3	NA	TRBJ2-2	NA	TGTGCCAGCAGCCGAACCGCTCGGGGCACCGGGGAGCTGTTTTTT	CASSRTARGTGELFF
TRBV29-1	TRBD1	TRBJ1-2	NA	TGCAGCGTTGGAGCAGGGGGCCCGTACTATGGCTACACCTTC	CSVGAGGPYYGYTF
TRBV5-1	TRBD2	TRBJ2-2	NA	TGCGCCAGCAGGACCAGCGGGAGCGCCGCTCGGGAGCTGTTTTTT	CASRTSGSAARELFF
TRBV7-6	NA	TRBJ2-6	NA	TGTGCCAGCAGCTCCTACTCTGGGGCCAACGTCCTGACTTTC	CASSSYSGANVLTF
TRBV11-2	NA	TRBJ1-1	NA	TGTGCCAGCAGCTTAGATTTGGAGAGTGAAGCTTTCTTT	CASSLDLESEAFF
TRBV10-3	NA	TRBJ1-1	NA	TGTGCCACCCGGGGGGAGAACACTGAAGCTTTCTTT	CATRGENTEAFF
TRBV11-3	TRBD1	TRBJ1-2	once	TGTGCCAGCAGCTTTCCCGGACAGGGGGCATCGGACGGCTACACCTTC	CASSFPGQGASDGYTF
TRBV7-8	NA	TRBJ2-7	NA	TGTGCCAGCAGCCCCACTAGAGTCGCCTACGAGCAGTACTTC	CASSPTRVAYEQYF
TRBV25-1	NA	TRBJ1-1	NA	TGTGCCAGCAGTGAATCGAGGCAGTTTAGAGGTGAAGCTTTCTTT	CASSESRQFRGEAFF
TRBV2	TRBD1	TRBJ1-1	few	TGTGCCACTGGGACAGACACTGAAGCTTTCTTT	CATGTDTEAFF
TRBV2	NA	TRBJ2-1	NA	TGTGCCAGCAAACCCACCGGACTCTTGATGCCGTTCTTC	CASKPTGLLMPFF
TRBV6-6	NA	TRBJ1-1	NA	TGTGCCAGCAGTTACTCATGGAATGAAGCTTTCTTT	CASSYSWNEAFF
TRBV6-5	TRBD1	TRBJ1-2	once	TGTGCCAGCAGACCCGCCGGACAGGGGGCGGGTGGCTACACCTTC	CASRPAGQGAGGYTF
TRBV7-6	NA	TRBJ2-3	NA	TGTGCCAGCAGCCGCGGCACAGATACGCAGTATTTT	CASSRGTDTQYF
TRBV9	NA	TRBJ2-1	NA	TGTGCCAGCAGCGTAGGAGCTAGGGGTAAGCCTCCCTACAATGAGCAGTTCTTC	CASSVGARGKPPYNEQFF
TRBV18	NA	TRBJ2-1	NA	TGTGCCAGCTCACCTGGCAATGAGCAGTTCTTC	CASSPGNEQFF
TRBV11-2	NA	TRBJ1-5	NA	TGTGCCAGCAGCTCTCTAAATCAGCCCCAGCATTTT	CASSSLNQPQHF
TRBV19	TRBD1	TRBJ2-7	NA	TGTGCCAGTAGTATCCGGGACAGGGACGTCCACGAGCAGTACTTC	CASSIRDRDVHEQYF
TRBV6-1	TRBD1	TRBJ1-2	NA	TGTGCCAGCAGTGAAAAGGACAGGGGAGGGGATGGCTACACCTTC	CASSEKDRGGDGYTF